The entry below describes one TCR beta chain. Profiled with immunoSEQ multiplex PCR; TCRdb holds only in-frame clones, not every one. The sample contains 250,000 to 350,000 clones, about 90% of which appear only once. The data were obtained in a study of blood T cell repertoires in COVID-19. Symptom resolution, clearance, or two negative PCRs marked donors in Cohort 3 as recovered. Germline V gene lookup returns CDR1 SQVTM and CDR2 ANQGSEA. The CDR3 loop spans 14 amino acids. V was clipped by 5 bases and J by 6 bases; unmatched bases: 9. Sequencing was done on a sample of PBMCs or T cells enriched from blood (not recorded which). The clonotype comes from a woman in her twenties or thirties who had recovered from COVID-19. This chain links TRBV29-1 with TRBJ2-1; 8 bases line up with TRBD1. As DNA, the CDR3 is TGCAGCGTTTTTGGCCGGGACAGGAGCAATGAGCAGTTCTTC. It yields the protein CSVFGRDRSNEQFF.